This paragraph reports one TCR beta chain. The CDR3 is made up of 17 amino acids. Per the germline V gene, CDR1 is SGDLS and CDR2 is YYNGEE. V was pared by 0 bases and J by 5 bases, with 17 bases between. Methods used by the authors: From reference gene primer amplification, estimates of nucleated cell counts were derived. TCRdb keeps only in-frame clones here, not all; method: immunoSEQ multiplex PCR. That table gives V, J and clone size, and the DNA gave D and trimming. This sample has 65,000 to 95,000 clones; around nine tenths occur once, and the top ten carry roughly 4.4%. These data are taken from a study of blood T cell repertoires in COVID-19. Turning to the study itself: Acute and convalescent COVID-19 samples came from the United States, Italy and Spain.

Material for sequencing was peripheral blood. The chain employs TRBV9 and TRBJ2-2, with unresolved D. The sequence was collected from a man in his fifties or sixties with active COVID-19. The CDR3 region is CASSVGLEAIGTGELFF. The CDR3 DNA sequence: TGTGCCAGCAGCGTAGGATTAGAGGCGATTGGAACCGGGGAGCTGTTTTTT.